This entry features one T cell receptor (beta chain) sequence. This sample was taken from a study of blood T cell repertoires in COVID-19. Background on the study: Material from acute and convalescent COVID-19 was sourced from the United States, Italy and Spain.

The assay was immunoSEQ multiplex PCR, and TCRdb's table has in-frame clones only and misses some. The sample shows about 280,000 clones, roughly 87% of them seen only once. CDR3 length equals 14 residues. CDR1 and CDR2 from the germline V gene are MDHEN and SYDVKM. Trimming left V 5 bases short and J 3 bases short, with 13 bases between. This TCR was sampled from a woman aged 35 to 49 who had recovered from COVID-19. The chain combines TRBV28 with TRBJ1-1, with unresolved D. Sequencing was performed on PBMCs or T cells enriched from blood (not recorded which). DNA for the CDR3: TGTGCCAGCAGTCCCACCCGGGGAGACACTGAAGCTTTCTTT. Protein: CASSPTRGDTEAFF.